The 8 T cell receptor beta chains below come from one sample, sequenced in a study of identical twins. One entry per CDR3 protein results from TCRdb running MiXCR on the 5' RACE reads. The sample consists of 450,000 to 650,000 distinct CDR3 sequences, roughly 9.9% of them appearing once. This same sample was also part of a study on yellow fever vaccine responses in identical twins.

The sample was PBMCs. The receptors originated from a woman between 18 and 29 years old in good health.

This clonotype was recorded a few times. V gene TRBV24-1 combines with J gene TRBJ2-4; D remains unclear. The CDR3 loop spans 12 amino acids. V was pared by 5 bases and J by 7 bases, with 8 bases between. In germline, CDR1 is KGHDR, CDR2 SFDVKD. DNA of the CDR3: TGTGCCACCAGTGGGGTAGAGAACATTCAGTACTTC. Translation: CATSGVENIQYF.

The J gene is TRBJ2-6, the V gene TRBV5-6, with D perhaps matching TRBD1 (6 bases). The CDR3 totals 18 residues. Trimming stripped 0 bases from V and 3 bases from J, with 16 bases between. Germline V CDR1 and CDR2: SGHDT, YYEEEE. The CDR3 reads CASSLDQGWVSGANVLTF. Written as DNA, the CDR3 is TGTGCCAGCAGCTTGGATCAGGGGTGGGTTAGTGGGGCCAACGTCCTGACTTTC.

The V and J genes are TRBV11-1 and TRBJ2-1; D is perhaps TRBD1 (6 bases). The CDR3 contains 19 residues. Trimming left V 5 bases short and J 2 bases short, with 25 bases between. Germline CDR1 SGHAT, CDR2 FQDESV (reference sequence). In DNA, the CDR3 is TGTGCCAGCAGCCCAGGAAGGAGAGGGGGAAAAACGACCTACAATGAGCAGTTCTTC. It translates to CASSPGRRGGKTTYNEQFF.

This clonotype was picked up many times. V gene TRBV6-1 combines with J gene TRBJ1-1; D ambiguous. CDR1 MNHNS and CDR2 SASEGT come from the germline V gene. V shed 6 bases and J shed 1 base, with 18 bases lying between them. The CDR3 is 16 amino acids. In DNA, the CDR3 is TGTGCCAGCAGCCTAACCGGGGTCAGAGGGAACACTGAAGCTTTCTTT. It is translated as CASSLTGVRGNTEAFF.

The chain carries TRBV6-2 or TRBV6-3 and TRBJ2-5; 7 bases map to TRBD2. This CDR3 is built from 17 residues. J was trimmed by 1 base and V by 5 bases; bases with no gene match: 13. The germline gives CDR1 MNHEY, CDR2 SVGEGT. CDR3 residues: CASSPLLRLAPQETQYF. The CDR3 bases are TGTGCCAGCAGTCCCCTACTTCGACTAGCCCCCCAAGAGACCCAGTACTTC.

This clonotype was seen more than once but under ten times. This CDR3 reads CASSELAASNTGELFF. DNA of the CDR3: TGTGCCAGCAGTGAATTGGCAGCCTCGAACACCGGGGAGCTGTTTTTT. The rearrangement links TRBV25-1 to TRBJ2-2; D remains unclear. This CDR3 contains 16 residues. CDR1 and CDR2 (germline): MGHDK, SYGVNS. Trimming removed 1 base at V and 0 bases at J, with 9 bases between. Drawing the rest from reference TRBV25-1 and TRBJ2-2, the complete variable domain is EADIYQTPRYLVIGTGKKITLECSQTMGHDKMYWYQQDPGMELHLIHYSYGVNSTEKGDLSSESTVSRIRTEHFPLTLESARPSHTSQYLCASSELAASNTGELFFGEGSRLTVL.

The chain has TRBV5-1 and TRBJ2-2, with D perhaps given as TRBD1 or TRBD2 (5 bases each). The CDR3 length is 15 residues. Trimming stripped 6 bases from V and 0 bases from J, with 12 bases between. CDR1 and CDR2 (germline): SGHRS, YFSETQ. CDR3 protein: CASTNRGPNTGELFF. CDR3 sequence (DNA): TGCGCCAGCACCAACCGGGGCCCGAACACCGGGGAGCTGTTTTTT.

This chain links TRBV20-1 with TRBJ2-3, with TRBD1 identical over 10 bases. This CDR3 has 15 amino acids. CDR1 and CDR2 from the germline V gene are DFQATT and SNEGSKA (reference sequence). V shed 6 bases and J 0 bases; nucleotides not matched to a gene: 6. CDR3 nucleotides: TGCAGTGCGAGGGACAGGGGTCGTAGCACAGATACGCAGTATTTT. Protein: CSARDRGRSTDTQYF.